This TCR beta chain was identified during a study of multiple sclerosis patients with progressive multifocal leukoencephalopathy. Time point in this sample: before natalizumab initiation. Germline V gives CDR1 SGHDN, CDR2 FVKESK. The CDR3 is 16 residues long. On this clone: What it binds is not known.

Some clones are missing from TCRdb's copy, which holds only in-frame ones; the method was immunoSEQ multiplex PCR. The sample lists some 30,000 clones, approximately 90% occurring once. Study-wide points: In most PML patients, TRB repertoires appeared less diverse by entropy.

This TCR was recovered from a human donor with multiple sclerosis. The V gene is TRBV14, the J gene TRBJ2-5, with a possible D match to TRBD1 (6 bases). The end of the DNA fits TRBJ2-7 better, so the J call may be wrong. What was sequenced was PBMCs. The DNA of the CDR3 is TGTGCCAGCAGCCAAGTCTCCGGGACACCACGCTACGAGCAGTACTTC. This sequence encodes CASSQVSGTPRYEQYF.